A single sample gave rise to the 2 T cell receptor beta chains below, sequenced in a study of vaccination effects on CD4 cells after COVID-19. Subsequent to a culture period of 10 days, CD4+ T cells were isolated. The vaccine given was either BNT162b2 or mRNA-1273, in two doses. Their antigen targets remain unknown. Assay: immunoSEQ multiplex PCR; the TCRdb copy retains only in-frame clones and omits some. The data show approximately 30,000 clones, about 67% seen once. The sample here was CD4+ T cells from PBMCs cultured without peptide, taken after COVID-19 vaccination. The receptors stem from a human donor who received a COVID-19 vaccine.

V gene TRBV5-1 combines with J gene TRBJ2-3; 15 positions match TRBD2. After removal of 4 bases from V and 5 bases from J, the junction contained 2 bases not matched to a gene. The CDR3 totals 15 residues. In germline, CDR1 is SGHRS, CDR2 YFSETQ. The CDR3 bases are TGCGCCAGCAGCACGGGACTAGCGGGGGGAGATACGCAGTATTTT. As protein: CASSTGLAGGDTQYF.

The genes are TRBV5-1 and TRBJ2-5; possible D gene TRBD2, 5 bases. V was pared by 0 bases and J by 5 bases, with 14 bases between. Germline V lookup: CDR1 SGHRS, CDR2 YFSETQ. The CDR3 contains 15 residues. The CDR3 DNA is TGCGCCAGCAGCTTGGGGAGGTCCGTCCGCGAGACCCAGTACTTC. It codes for CASSLGRSVRETQYF.